Detailed here is one T cell receptor (beta chain). V gave up 6 bases and J gave up 1 base, with 10 bases separating them. The CDR3 is made up of 14 amino acids. The V gene's germline CDR1 is MNHNY and CDR2 SVGAGI (reference sequence). The sample belongs to a study of blood T cell repertoires in COVID-19. For the study at large: Collection of acute and convalescent COVID-19 samples took place in the United States, Italy and Spain. T cells, B-cell-depleted T cells, or PBMCs provided the cDNA or gDNA that served as material.

In the authors' workflow: Estimation of nucleated cell counts was performed using reference gene primer amplification. Here immunoSEQ multiplex PCR was the method, and the copy in TCRdb shows in-frame clones only, minus some. V, J and clone size are taken as reported in that table, and D and trimming were inferred from the DNA itself. The table records approximately 100,000 clones, roughly 86% of them present only once. Specimen: peripheral blood. The genes are TRBV6-6 and TRBJ2-1, with no clear D. This receptor was identified in a woman between 25 and 40 years old with acute or convalescent COVID-19. This chain's CDR3 is CASSSEMSYNEQFF. The CDR3 nucleotides are TGTGCCAGCAGCTCAGAAATGTCCTACAATGAGCAGTTCTTC.